The present T cell receptor beta chain was sequenced within a study of cytomegalovirus exposure and HLA in healthy donors. PCR involved 60 Vbeta and 13 Jbeta primers. Produced via immunoSEQ multiplex PCR; TCRdb's table is partial and in-frame only. Of about 200,000 clones in the sample, almost 80% were seen once. Looked up from germline, CDR1 is KGHSH and CDR2 is LQKENI. Trimming removed 6 bases from V and 2 bases from J; junction bases left unmatched: 6. There are 14 residues in the CDR3. This clone was detected only a few times. The V gene is TRBV18, the J gene TRBJ1-1, with 7 bases lining up with TRBD1. The clonotype was recovered from a male donor in good health and CMV-seronegative. Sequenced: PBMCs. CDR3 in amino acids: CASSRRDSNTEAFF. The CDR3 bases are TGTGCCAGCTCGCGAAGGGACAGCAACACTGAAGCTTTCTTT. Supplemented by reference TRBV18 and TRBJ1-1, the full variable domain reads NAGVMQNPRHLVRRRGQEARLRCSPMKGHSHVYWYRQLPEEGLKFMVYLQKENIIDESGMPKERFSAEFPKEGPSILRIQQVVRGDSAAYFCASSRRDSNTEAFFGQGTRLTVV.